Here is one T cell receptor (beta chain) with its context. This specimen belongs to a study of blood T cell repertoires in COVID-19. Looking at the study overall: Acute and convalescent COVID-19 samples came from the United States, Italy and Spain. PBMCs, B-cell-depleted T cells, or T cells provided the cDNA or gDNA that made up the material.

Germline CDR1 LGHDT, CDR2 YNNKEL (reference sequence). V was trimmed by 2 bases and J by 1 base, leaving 17 bases between them. The CDR3 extends over 17 amino acids. In the study's own analysis: Cell counts per sample came from amplifying reference gene primers. Produced via immunoSEQ multiplex PCR; TCRdb's table is partial and in-frame only. For V, J and clone size, that table is used; D and trimming come from the DNA. There are a few hundred thousand clones in the sample; over 60% occur only once, and 5.5% to 8.5% lies in the top ten. This chain links TRBV3-1 (or the pseudogene TRBV3-2) with TRBJ1-1, with D possibly matching TRBD1 (6 bases). Sequencing input: peripheral blood. This clonotype was obtained from a woman between 70 and 85 years old with acute or convalescent COVID-19. DNA of the CDR3: TGTGCCAGCAGCCAACTCTCGTCCCAGGGGAAGAACACTGAAGCTTTCTTT. Translated, it gives CASSQLSSQGKNTEAFF.